A few counts support the clone carrying this T cell receptor beta chain. The sample is drawn from a study of T-cell memory formation after mild COVID-19. TCRdb re-analysed the 5' RACE reads in MiXCR, keeping a single row per CDR3 protein. Altogether around 340,000 distinct CDR3 sequences are present, 15% to 20% being singletons, with the ten largest covering about a fifth. This CDR3 region has 15 residues. Germline values: CDR1 SNHLY, CDR2 FYNNEI. The ends were cut back, 7 bases at V and 0 bases at J, with 13 bases in the middle. The source is a man aged 18 to 30 who had mild COVID-19 (a few samples of this study predate the infection). Cell type and time point are not known. Source material: PBMCs or a T cell subset sorted from them (not recorded which). The rearrangement links TRBV2 to TRBJ1-5; D gene uncertain. CDR3 sequence: CASTRDTNSNQPQHF. CDR3 coding DNA: TGTGCCAGCACCCGAGACACTAATAGCAATCAGCCCCAGCATTTT. Full variable domain (outside the CDR3, taken from reference TRBV2 and TRBJ1-5): EPEVTQTPSHQVTQMGQEVILRCVPISNHLYFYWYRQILGQKVEFLVSFYNNEISEKSEIFDDQFSVERPDGSNFTLKIRSTKLEDSAMYFCASTRDTNSNQPQHFGDGTRLSIL.